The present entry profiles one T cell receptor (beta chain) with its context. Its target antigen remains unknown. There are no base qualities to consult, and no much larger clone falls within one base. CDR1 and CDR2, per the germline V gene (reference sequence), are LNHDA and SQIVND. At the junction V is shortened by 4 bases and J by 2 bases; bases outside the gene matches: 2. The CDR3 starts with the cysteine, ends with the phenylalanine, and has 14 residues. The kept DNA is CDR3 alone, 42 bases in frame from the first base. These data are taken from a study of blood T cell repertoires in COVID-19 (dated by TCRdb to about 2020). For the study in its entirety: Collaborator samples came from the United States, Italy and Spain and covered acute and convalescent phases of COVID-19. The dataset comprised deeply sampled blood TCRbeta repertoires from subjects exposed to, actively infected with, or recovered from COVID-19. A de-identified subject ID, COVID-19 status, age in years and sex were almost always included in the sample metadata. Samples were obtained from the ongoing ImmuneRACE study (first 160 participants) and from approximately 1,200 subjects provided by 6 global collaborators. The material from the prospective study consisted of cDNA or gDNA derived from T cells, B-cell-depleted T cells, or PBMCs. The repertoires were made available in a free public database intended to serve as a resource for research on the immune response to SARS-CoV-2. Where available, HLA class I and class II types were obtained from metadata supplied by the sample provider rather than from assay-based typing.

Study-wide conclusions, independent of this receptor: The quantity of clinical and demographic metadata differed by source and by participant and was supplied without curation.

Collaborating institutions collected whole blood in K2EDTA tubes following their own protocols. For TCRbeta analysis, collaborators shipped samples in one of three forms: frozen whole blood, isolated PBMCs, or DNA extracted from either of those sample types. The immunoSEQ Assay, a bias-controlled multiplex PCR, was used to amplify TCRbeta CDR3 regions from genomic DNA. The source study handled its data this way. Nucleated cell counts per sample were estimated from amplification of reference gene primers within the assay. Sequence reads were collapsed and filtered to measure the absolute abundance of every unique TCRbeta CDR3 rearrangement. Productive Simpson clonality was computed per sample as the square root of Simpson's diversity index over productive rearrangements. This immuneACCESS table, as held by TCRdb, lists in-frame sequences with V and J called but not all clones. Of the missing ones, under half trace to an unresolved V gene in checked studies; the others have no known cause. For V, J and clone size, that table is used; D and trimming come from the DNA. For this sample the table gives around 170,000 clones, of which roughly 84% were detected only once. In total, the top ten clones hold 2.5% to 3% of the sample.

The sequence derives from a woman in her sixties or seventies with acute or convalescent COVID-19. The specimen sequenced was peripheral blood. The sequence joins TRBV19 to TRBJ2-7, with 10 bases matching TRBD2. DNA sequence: TGTGCCAGTAGTACCAGCGGGGGGGCCTACGAGCAGTACTTC. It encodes CASSTSGGAYEQYF.